This TCR beta chain emerged from a study of T cell changes during pregnancy in multiple sclerosis. Data came from immunoSEQ multiplex PCR; TCRdb stores just in-frame clones and leaves some out. The table shows some 10,000 clones, with around 89% occurring only once. The CDR3 is 15 residues long. Deletions cut 5 bases from V and 4 bases from J, with 17 bases between. Per the germline V gene, CDR1 is LNHDA and CDR2 is SQIVND (reference sequence). The chain has TRBV19 and TRBJ1-1; D is perhaps TRBD1 (6 bases). The receptor was derived from a female donor in good health, enrolled as a control in a pregnancy study. Specimen: CD8+ T cells from peripheral blood mononuclear cells, collected in the first trimester of pregnancy. The CDR3 protein is CASSPKDSRGTEAFF. For the CDR3, the DNA is TGTGCCAGTAGTCCGAAGGACAGCCGCGGCACTGAAGCTTTCTTT.